The clone carrying this T cell receptor (beta chain) was seen a handful of times. This CDR3 contains 13 residues. V dropped 2 bases and J dropped 6 bases, with 8 bases sitting between them. These data belong to a study of blood T cell repertoires in COVID-19. Study-wide background: PBMCs, B-cell-depleted T cells, or T cells were the source of the cDNA or gDNA that made up the material.

The repertoire was sequenced with immunoSEQ multiplex PCR; TCRdb's copy has only in-frame clones and lacks some. The repertoire holds tens of thousands of clones, about four fifths seen once, with about 24% in the top ten. The receptor was derived from a human donor in a cohort sampled during active COVID-19. Sample: peripheral blood. This sequence joins TRBV12-3 or TRBV12-4 and TRBJ2-1, with TRBD2 as a possible D gene (5 bases). CDR3 residues: CASSLSGVNEQFF. The CDR3 DNA sequence: TGTGCCAGCAGTTTATCCGGGGTCAATGAGCAGTTCTTC.